The T cell receptor beta chain described here comes from a study of a mutant IDH1 vaccine in newly diagnosed glioma. Study background: Former treatment meant radiotherapy, temozolomide, or both; the majority had gotten both.

Libraries were prepared by immunoSEQ multiplex PCR; TCRdb keeps only in-frame clonotypes and omits some of them. The sample lists 85,000 to 100,000 clones; about 90% were seen once. Trimming removed 1 base from V and 7 bases from J, with 13 bases in between. This CDR3 is 14 amino acids long. The germline gives CDR1 SEHNR, CDR2 FQNEAQ (reference sequence). Note on this clone: Its specificity is not known.

Time point here: baseline, week 1 (first vaccination visit). This sample's treatment: pre-vaccination baseline after standard-of-care therapy. Astrocytomas found in donors were new, WHO grade 3 or 4, IDH1-mutant and ATRX-lost. Broader study findings: Of the patients, 80% to 95% had vaccine-induced immune responses. Pseudoprogression appears to have had no connection to changes in top peripheral T cell clonotypes.

Sequenced material: PBMCs, taken from a glioma patient treated with radiotherapy, temozolomide or both. The chain links TRBV7-9 to TRBJ1-2, with D maybe TRBD1 (5 bases). This clonotype was sampled from a woman in her 50s with glioma. The CDR3 sequence is CASSLVRGAIGYTF. The CDR3 nucleotides are TGTGCCAGCAGCTTAGTTAGGGGCGCGATTGGCTACACCTTC.